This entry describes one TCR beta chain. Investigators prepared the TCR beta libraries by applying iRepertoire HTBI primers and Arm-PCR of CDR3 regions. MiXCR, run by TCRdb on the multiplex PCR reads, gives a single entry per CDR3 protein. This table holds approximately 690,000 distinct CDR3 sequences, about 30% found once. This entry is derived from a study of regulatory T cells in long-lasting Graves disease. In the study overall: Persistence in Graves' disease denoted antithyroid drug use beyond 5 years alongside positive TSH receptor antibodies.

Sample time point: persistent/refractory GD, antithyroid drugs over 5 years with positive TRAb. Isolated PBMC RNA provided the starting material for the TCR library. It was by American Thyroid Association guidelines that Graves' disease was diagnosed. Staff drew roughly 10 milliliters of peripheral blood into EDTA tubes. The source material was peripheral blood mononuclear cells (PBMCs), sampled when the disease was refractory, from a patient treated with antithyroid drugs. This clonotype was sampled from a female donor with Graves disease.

The CDR3 DNA reads as TGTGCCAGCAGTCTGGGGCAGGGTGGCTCTGGAAACACCATATATTTT. Translating gives CASSLGQGGSGNTIYF. The chain couples TRBV12-3 or TRBV12-4 to TRBJ1-3; D is perhaps TRBD1 (5 bases). Trimming pared 5 bases from V and 0 bases from J, leaving 14 bases between. CDR3 size: 16 residues.